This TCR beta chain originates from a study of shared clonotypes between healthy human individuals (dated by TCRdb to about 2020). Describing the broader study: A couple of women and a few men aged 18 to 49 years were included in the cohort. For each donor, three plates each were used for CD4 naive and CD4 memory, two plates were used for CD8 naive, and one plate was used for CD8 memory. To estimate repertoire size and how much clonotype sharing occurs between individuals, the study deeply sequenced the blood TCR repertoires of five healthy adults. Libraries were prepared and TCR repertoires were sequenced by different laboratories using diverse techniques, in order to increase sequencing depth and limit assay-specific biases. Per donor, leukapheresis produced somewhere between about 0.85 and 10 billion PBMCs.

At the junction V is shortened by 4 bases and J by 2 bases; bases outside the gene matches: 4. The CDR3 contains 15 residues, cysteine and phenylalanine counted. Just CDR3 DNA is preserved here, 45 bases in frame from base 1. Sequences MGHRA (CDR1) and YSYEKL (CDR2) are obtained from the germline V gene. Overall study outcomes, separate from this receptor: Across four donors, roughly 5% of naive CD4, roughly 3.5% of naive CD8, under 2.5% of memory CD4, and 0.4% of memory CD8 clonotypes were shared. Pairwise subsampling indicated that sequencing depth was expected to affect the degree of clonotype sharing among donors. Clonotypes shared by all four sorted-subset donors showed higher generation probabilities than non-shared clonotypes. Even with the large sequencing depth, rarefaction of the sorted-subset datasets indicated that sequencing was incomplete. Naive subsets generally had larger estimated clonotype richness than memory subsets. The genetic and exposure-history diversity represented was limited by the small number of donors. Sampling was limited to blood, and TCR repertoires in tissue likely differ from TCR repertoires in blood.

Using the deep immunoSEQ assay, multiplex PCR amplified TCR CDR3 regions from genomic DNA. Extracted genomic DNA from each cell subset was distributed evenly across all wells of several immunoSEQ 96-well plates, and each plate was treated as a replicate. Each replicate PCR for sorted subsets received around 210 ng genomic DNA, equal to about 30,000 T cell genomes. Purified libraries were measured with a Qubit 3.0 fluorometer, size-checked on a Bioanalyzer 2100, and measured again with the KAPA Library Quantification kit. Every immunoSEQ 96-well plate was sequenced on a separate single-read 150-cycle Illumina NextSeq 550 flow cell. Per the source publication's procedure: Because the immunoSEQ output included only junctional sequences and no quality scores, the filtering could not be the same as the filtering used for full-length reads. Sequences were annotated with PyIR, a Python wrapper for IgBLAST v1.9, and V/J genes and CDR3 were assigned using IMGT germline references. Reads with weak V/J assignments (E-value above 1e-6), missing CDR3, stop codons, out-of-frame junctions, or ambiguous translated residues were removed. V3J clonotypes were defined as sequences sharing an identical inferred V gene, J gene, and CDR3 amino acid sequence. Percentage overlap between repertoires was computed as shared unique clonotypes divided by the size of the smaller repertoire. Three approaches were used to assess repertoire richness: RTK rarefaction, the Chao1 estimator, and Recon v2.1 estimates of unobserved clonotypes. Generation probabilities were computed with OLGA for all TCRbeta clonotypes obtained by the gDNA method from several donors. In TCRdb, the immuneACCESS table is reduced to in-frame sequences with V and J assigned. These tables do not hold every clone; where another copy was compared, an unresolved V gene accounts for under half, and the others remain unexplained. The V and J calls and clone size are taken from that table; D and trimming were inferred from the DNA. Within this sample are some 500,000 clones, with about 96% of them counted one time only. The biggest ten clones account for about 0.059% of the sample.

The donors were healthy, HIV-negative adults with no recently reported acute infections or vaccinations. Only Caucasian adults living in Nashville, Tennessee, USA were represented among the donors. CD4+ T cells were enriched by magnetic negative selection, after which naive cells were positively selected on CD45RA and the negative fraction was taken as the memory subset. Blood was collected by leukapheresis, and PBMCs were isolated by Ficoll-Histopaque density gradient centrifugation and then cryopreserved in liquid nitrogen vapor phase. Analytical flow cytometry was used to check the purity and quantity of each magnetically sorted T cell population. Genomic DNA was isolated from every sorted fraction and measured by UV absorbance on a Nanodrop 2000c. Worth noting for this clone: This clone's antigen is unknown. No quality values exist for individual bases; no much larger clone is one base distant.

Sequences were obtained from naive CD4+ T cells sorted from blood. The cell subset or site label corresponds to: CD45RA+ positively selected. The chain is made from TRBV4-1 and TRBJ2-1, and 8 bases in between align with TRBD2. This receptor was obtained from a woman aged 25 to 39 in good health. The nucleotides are TGCGCCAGCAGCCGAGCGGGAGTCACCTACAATGAGCAGTTCTTC. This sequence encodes CASSRAGVTYNEQFF.